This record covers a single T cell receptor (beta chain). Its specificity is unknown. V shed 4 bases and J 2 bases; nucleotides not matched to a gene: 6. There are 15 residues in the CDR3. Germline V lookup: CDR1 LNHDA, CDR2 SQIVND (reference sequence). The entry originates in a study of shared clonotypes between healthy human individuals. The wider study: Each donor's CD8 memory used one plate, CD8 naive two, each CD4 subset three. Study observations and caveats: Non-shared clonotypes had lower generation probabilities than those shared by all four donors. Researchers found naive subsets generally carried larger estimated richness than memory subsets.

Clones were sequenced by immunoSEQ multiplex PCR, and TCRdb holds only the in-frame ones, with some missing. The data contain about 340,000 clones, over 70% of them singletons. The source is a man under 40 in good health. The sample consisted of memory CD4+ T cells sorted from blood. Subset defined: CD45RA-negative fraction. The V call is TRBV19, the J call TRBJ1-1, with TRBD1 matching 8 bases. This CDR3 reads CASSTDRGRNTEAFF. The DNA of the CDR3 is TGTGCCAGTAGTACAGACAGGGGTCGAAACACTGAAGCTTTCTTT.